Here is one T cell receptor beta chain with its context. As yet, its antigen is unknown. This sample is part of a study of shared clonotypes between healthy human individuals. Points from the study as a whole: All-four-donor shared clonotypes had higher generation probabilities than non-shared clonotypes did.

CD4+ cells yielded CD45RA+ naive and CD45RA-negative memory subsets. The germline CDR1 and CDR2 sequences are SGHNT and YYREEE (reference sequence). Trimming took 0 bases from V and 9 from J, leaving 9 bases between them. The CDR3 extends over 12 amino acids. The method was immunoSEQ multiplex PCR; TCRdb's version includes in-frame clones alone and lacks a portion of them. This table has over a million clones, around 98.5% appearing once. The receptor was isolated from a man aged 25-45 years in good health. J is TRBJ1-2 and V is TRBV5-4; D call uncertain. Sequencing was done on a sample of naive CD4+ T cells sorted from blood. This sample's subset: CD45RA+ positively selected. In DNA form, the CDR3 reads TGTGCCAGCAGCTTGGTCCGTAAGAGCTACACCTTC. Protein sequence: CASSLVRKSYTF.